The 21 T cell receptor beta chains given below trace back to one sample, sequenced in a study of blood T cell repertoires in COVID-19. The data were produced by immunoSEQ multiplex PCR, yet TCRdb's version contains in-frame clones alone and is incomplete. The sample carries some 130,000 clones, over 80% recorded once. The sequenced material came from PBMCs or T cells enriched from blood (not recorded which). The receptors stem from a man under 40 who had recovered from COVID-19.

The rearrangement uses TRBV19 and TRBJ2-7, with a weak D call TRBD1 (6 bases). The CDR3 spans 14 residues. Trimming shortened V by 0 bases and J by 1 base, and 7 bases separated the two germline ends. Germline V CDR1 and CDR2: LNHDA, SQIVND (reference sequence). The CDR3 is CASSIETGSYEQYF. In DNA, the CDR3 is TGTGCCAGTAGTATAGAGACAGGATCCTACGAGCAGTACTTC.

V is TRBV5-1 and J is TRBJ1-2; 7 nucleotides align to TRBD1. This CDR3 has 16 residues. Germline values: CDR1 SGHRS, CDR2 YFSETQ. V shed 4 bases, J shed 0 bases, and the junction held 9 bases outside the gene matches. CDR3 in DNA: TGCGCCAGCAGCCTGAAAACTGGGACAGCTAACTATGGCTACACCTTC. The encoded protein is CASSLKTGTANYGYTF.

The rearrangement joins TRBV21-1 to TRBJ1-5; the table assigns TRBD1, which was not confirmed against the DNA. TRBV21-1 is an annotated pseudogene. This CDR3 region has 18 residues. The DNA for the CDR3 is TGTGCCACCCCAGACAGGACAGGGGTGGGGTATAGCAATCAGCCCCAGCATTTT. This translates into CATPDRTGVGYSNQPQHF.

J is TRBJ2-7 and V is TRBV6-5, with a tentative D call TRBD1 (6 bases). The CDR3 is made up of 14 amino acids. Germline V gene data show CDR1 as MNHEY and CDR2 as SVGAGI. Trimming cost V 6 bases and J 3 bases, with 15 bases left between them. Written as DNA, the CDR3 is TGTGCCAGCAGCGCCAGGGGTATCGGCTACGAGCAGTACGTC. Translated, it gives CASSARGIGYEQYV.

The V gene is TRBV7-6, the J gene TRBJ2-7; D perhaps matches TRBD2 (6 bases). The CDR3 covers 15 residues. CDR1 and CDR2 (germline): SGHVS, FNYEAQ. V lost 6 bases and J lost 0, with 15 bases in between. CDR3 bases: TGTGCCAGCAGTCAAAAGTACGGGAGCTCCTACGAGCAGTACTTC. Translation gives CASSQKYGSSYEQYF.

This chain uses TRBV7-9 with TRBJ1-1; no clear D. The CDR3 is 13 amino acids. CDR1 SEHNR and CDR2 FQNEAQ come from the germline V gene (reference sequence). V was trimmed by 1 base and J by 7 bases, leaving 10 bases between them. CDR3 region: CASSLGMAFEAFF. The DNA of the CDR3 is TGTGCCAGCAGCTTAGGTATGGCCTTTGAAGCTTTCTTT.

The chain links TRBV6-5 to TRBJ1-2, with D uncertain. V was cut by 5 bases and J by 4 bases, with 11 bases left in between. Germline-derived CDR1 and CDR2 are MNHEY and SVGAGI. This CDR3 spans 13 amino acids. The CDR3 loop is CASSLGGTYGYTF. As DNA, the CDR3 is TGTGCCAGCAGTCTCGGCGGTACCTATGGCTACACCTTC.

The rearrangement joins TRBV2 to TRBJ2-3; 8 bases fit TRBD1. The germline V gene encodes CDR1 SNHLY and CDR2 FYNNEI. This CDR3 region has 14 residues. The ends lost 7 bases at V and 4 bases at J; junction bases unmatched: 7. The CDR3 protein is CASKDRVFSDTQYF. As DNA, the CDR3 is TGTGCCAGCAAGGACAGGGTGTTTTCAGATACGCAGTATTTT.

The chain has TRBV2 and TRBJ1-1; maybe TRBD1 (6 bases). Germline V lookup: CDR1 SNHLY, CDR2 FYNNEI. CDR3 length: 13 amino acids. Trimming pared 6 bases from V and 2 bases from J, leaving 10 bases between. The CDR3 region has the DNA TGTGCCAGCAGGCTGGACAGTAACACTGAAGCTTTCTTT. Translation gives CASRLDSNTEAFF.

This sequence joins TRBV5-4 and TRBJ2-2, with 10 bases fitting TRBD2. Germline V gene lookup returns CDR1 SGHNT and CDR2 YYREEE (reference sequence). V lost 3 bases and J lost 3; bases outside the gene matches: 8. This CDR3 has 17 residues. Here the CDR3 reads CASSSAGGPPDTGELFF. The CDR3 DNA reads TGTGCCAGCAGCTCAGCGGGAGGGCCTCCCGACACCGGGGAGCTGTTTTTT. Variable domain in full (rest from reference TRBV5-4 and TRBJ2-2): ETGVTQSPTHLIKTRGQQVTLRCSSQSGHNTVSWYQQALGQGPQFIFQYYREEENGRGNFPPRFSGLQFPNYSSELNVNALELDDSALYLCASSSAGGPPDTGELFFGEGSRLTVL.

The chain employs TRBV28 and TRBJ1-2, with 12 positions matching TRBD1. The germline V gene has CDR1 MDHEN and CDR2 SYDVKM. V lost 5 bases and J lost 8; bases outside the gene matches: 15. The CDR3 totals 17 residues. In nucleotides, the CDR3 is TGTGCCAGCAGTCCGACCGGGACAGGGGGCATGCTAGTGGGCTACACCTTC. Protein sequence: CASSPTGTGGMLVGYTF.

The V gene is TRBV19, the J gene TRBJ2-1; D unresolved. The CDR3 contains 13 residues. Trimming removed 6 bases at V and 5 bases at J, with 11 bases between. The germline CDR1 and CDR2 sequences are LNHDA and SQIVND (reference sequence). CDR3 in DNA: TGTGCCAGTAGACTGGGCTCGGACAATGAGCAGTTCTTC. Protein product: CASRLGSDNEQFF.

The rearrangement joins TRBV29-1 to TRBJ2-3; weak D call: TRBD1 (5 bases). V dropped 6 bases and J dropped 2 bases, with 21 bases sitting between them. The CDR3 is 16 amino acids. Germline CDR1 and CDR2: SQVTM and ANQGSEA. CDR3 region: CSVPPWGSEVTDTQYF. In nucleotides, the CDR3 is TGCAGCGTCCCTCCCTGGGGCTCCGAGGTCACAGATACGCAGTATTTT.

A single count supports this clone. V is TRBV2 and J is TRBJ2-5, with TRBD2 identical over 7 bases. V trimming: 6 bases; J trimming: 2 bases; junction bases outside the gene matches: 6. The CDR3 runs 14 residues. Germline V gene data show CDR1 as SNHLY and CDR2 as FYNNEI. As DNA, the CDR3 is TGTGCCAGCAGGCGGCGGGAGACTCAAGAGACCCAGTACTTC. This gives the protein CASRRRETQETQYF. The entire variable domain, with the rest obtained from reference TRBV2 and TRBJ2-5, is as follows: EPEVTQTPSHQVTQMGQEVILRCVPISNHLYFYWYRQILGQKVEFLVSFYNNEISEKSEIFDDQFSVERPDGSNFTLKIRSTKLEDSAMYFCASRRRETQETQYFGPGTRLLVL.

The chain uses TRBV10-2 and TRBJ1-1; no firm D call. The CDR3 runs 14 residues. Trimming cost V 4 bases and J 1 base, with 10 bases left between them. Germline loops: CDR1 WSHSY, CDR2 SAAADI. The CDR3 DNA sequence: TGCGCCAGCAGTGTGAGGGCTGGGAACACTGAAGCTTTCTTT. Translation gives CASSVRAGNTEAFF.

The chain uses TRBV11-1 and TRBJ1-2; D not resolved. Germline CDR1 and CDR2: SGHAT and FQDESV (reference sequence). The CDR3 extends over 13 amino acids. Trimming pared 5 bases from V and 8 bases from J, leaving 15 bases between. As DNA, the CDR3 is TGTGCCAGCAGCCCGCATTTAGTCCAAGGCTACACCTTC. Amino acid sequence: CASSPHLVQGYTF.

The V and J genes are TRBV5-5 and TRBJ2-7; TRBD1 agrees at 8 bases. Germline loops: CDR1 SGHKS, CDR2 YYEKEE (reference sequence). Trimming removed 4 bases from V and 3 bases from J; junction bases left unmatched: 6. The CDR3 sequence is 14 residues long. This CDR3 reads CASSGGTGYYEQYF. CDR3 bases: TGTGCCAGCAGCGGAGGGACAGGTTACTACGAGCAGTACTTC. Filled out from reference TRBV5-5 and TRBJ2-7, the complete variable domain reads DAGVTQSPTHLIKTRGQQVTLRCSPISGHKSVSWYQQVLGQGPQFIFQYYEKEERGRGNFPDRFSARQFPNYSSELNVNALLLGDSALYLCASSGGTGYYEQYFGPGTRLTVT.

The gene calls are TRBV19 and TRBJ1-1; 8 nucleotides match TRBD1. CDR3 length: 16 amino acids. V trimming: 7 bases; J trimming: 0 bases; junction bases outside the gene matches: 10. Germline CDR1 LNHDA, CDR2 SQIVND (reference sequence). Here the CDR3 reads CASTDVAGGMNTEAFF. In nucleotides, the CDR3 is TGTGCCAGTACTGATGTGGCAGGGGGCATGAACACTGAAGCTTTCTTT.

The chain recombines TRBV10-3 with TRBJ1-4; tentatively, D is TRBD1 (5 bases). CDR1 is ENHRY, CDR2 SYGVKD, per germline. V lost 11 bases to trimming and J lost 5 bases, with 18 bases between them. This CDR3 comprises 14 residues. The CDR3 DNA sequence: TGTGCCTCTTCCGGGGGGACCCTGAATGAAAAACTGTTTTTT. Its protein is CASSGGTLNEKLFF.

The chain employs TRBV4-1 and TRBJ2-2, with D perhaps TRBD1 (5 bases). This CDR3 is 15 amino acids long. V dropped 4 bases and J dropped 0 bases, with 9 bases sitting between them. From germline, CDR1 is MGHRA and CDR2 YSYEKL. The DNA of the CDR3 is TGCGCCAGCAGCCCTGCAGGGACGAACACCGGGGAGCTGTTTTTT. It codes for CASSPAGTNTGELFF.

This sequence joins TRBV3-1 (or the pseudogene TRBV3-2) and TRBJ1-1; 7 nucleotides align to TRBD1. CDR3 size: 19 residues. CDR1 is LGHDT and CDR2 is YNNKEL in the germline V gene (reference sequence). J lost 2 bases, V lost 1 base, and 16 bases had no gene match. The CDR3 loop is CASSQGQYGTVMFNTEAFF. In DNA, the CDR3 is TGTGCCAGCAGCCAAGGCCAATACGGGACAGTTATGTTTAACACTGAAGCTTTCTTT.